The 20 T cell receptor beta chains below all came from one sample that was sequenced in a study of T cell repertoires in aging, cancer and after chemotherapy. TCR beta rearrangements were amplified from peripheral blood genomic DNA. Multiplex touch-down PCR with TRB-A/B primers amplified rearranged V-D-J TRB sequences. TCRdb used MiXCR to reprocess the multiplex PCR reads, holding one entry per CDR3 protein. The data show roughly 2,300 distinct CDR3 sequences, around 24% seen once. Sequencing input: blood. These receptor sequences come from a human donor with a solid tumor.

This clonotype was counted a few times. The rearrangement uses TRBV11-2 and TRBJ2-5, with 7 bases that match TRBD2. Germline-derived CDR1 and CDR2 are SGHAT and FQNNGV. This CDR3 region has 14 residues. V lost 4 bases to trimming and J lost 1 base; unmatched junction nucleotides: 3. CDR3 DNA sequence: TGTGCCAGCAGCTCCGGGACTACCCAAGAGACCCAGTACTTC. Its translation: CASSSGTTQETQYF. The whole variable domain, remainder taken from reference TRBV11-2 and TRBJ2-5, is EAGVAQSPRYKIIEKRQSVAFWCNPISGHATLYWYQQILGQGPKLLIQFQNNGVVDDSQLPKDRFSAERLKGVDSTLKIQPAKLEDSAVYLCASSSGTTQETQYFGPGTRLLVL.

In this sample, this clonotype turned up a few times. The chain has TRBV20-1 and TRBJ1-2, with D unclear. Germline V CDR1 and CDR2: DFQATT, SNEGSKA (reference sequence). The CDR3 consists of 12 residues. The V gene lost 1 base and the J gene lost 8 bases, with 11 bases spanning the gap. The chain's CDR3 is CSARGTLLGYTF. The CDR3 bases are TGCAGTGCTAGAGGAACATTGTTGGGCTACACCTTC.

The table lists this clonotype with a few counts. V gene TRBV5-1 combines with J gene TRBJ1-1; D remains unclear. Trimming took 3 bases from V and 2 from J, leaving 11 bases between them. There are 14 residues in the CDR3. Germline V lookup: CDR1 SGHRS, CDR2 YFSETQ. CDR3 region: CASSSQGINTEAFF. CDR3 bases: TGCGCCAGCAGCTCCCAAGGGATAAACACTGAAGCTTTCTTT.

Here the CDR3 reads CASSQVEELERGAFF. In DNA, the CDR3 is TGCGCCAGCAGCCAAGTGGAGGAGTTGGAAAGAGGGGCTTTCTTT. The rearrangement uses TRBV4-1 and TRBJ1-1; D ambiguous. The CDR3 runs 15 residues. Germline loops: CDR1 MGHRA, CDR2 YSYEKL. V shed 1 base and J shed 11 bases, with 20 bases lying between them.

By share, this clonotype ranks as medium-sized. The chain links TRBV5-1 to TRBJ2-2; 8 bases agree with TRBD1. Trimming took 0 bases from V and 4 from J; bases not matched to a gene: 5. Looked up from germline, CDR1 is SGHRS and CDR2 is YFSETQ. The CDR3 covers 16 residues. CDR3 bases: TGCGCCAGCAGCTTGGTGGTGGGACAGGCCACCGGGGAGCTGTTTTTT. It codes for CASSLVVGQATGELFF.

By frequency in the sample, this clonotype is medium-sized. The chain couples TRBV6-4 to TRBJ1-2; 11 bases line up with TRBD1. V shed 2 bases, J shed 4 bases, and the junction held 9 bases outside the gene matches. Germline CDR1 MRHNA, CDR2 SNTAGT. The CDR3 is 17 residues long. The CDR3 loop reads CASSDRGDRGSRYGYTF. The CDR3 region has the DNA TGTGCCAGCAGTGACCGAGGGGACAGGGGGTCTCGCTATGGCTACACCTTC.

The sample holds a few counts of this clonotype. The V and J genes are TRBV6-2 or TRBV6-3 and TRBJ1-1; D might be TRBD1 (6 bases). V was shortened by 2 bases and J by 11 bases, with 21 bases between the two germline ends. Germline-derived CDR1 and CDR2 are MNHEY and SVGEGT. The CDR3 covers 15 residues. The CDR3 here is CASSYGGGRGFWAFF. The CDR3 bases are TGTGCCAGCAGTTACGGCGGGGGGCGCGGGTTTTGGGCTTTCTTT.

This clonotype is deemed medium-sized (0.01 to 0.1%). This chain connects TRBV12-3 or TRBV12-4 to TRBJ1-6, with D uncertain. The CDR3 runs to 12 residues. V was pared by 2 bases and J by 13 bases, with 9 bases between. CDR3 sequence (DNA): TGTGCCAGCAGTTTATCGACCTCCCCCCTCCACTTT. It specifies CASSLSTSPLHF.

This clonotype qualifies as medium-sized (0.01 to 0.1%). The chain combines TRBV20-1 with TRBJ2-5; D remains unclear. V gave up 2 bases and J gave up 3 bases, with 7 bases separating them. Germline values: CDR1 DFQATT, CDR2 SNEGSKA (reference sequence). The CDR3 extends over 12 amino acids. DNA of the CDR3: TGCAGTGCTAGACAAGGAGAAGAGACCCAGTACTTC. Its translation: CSARQGEETQYF.

This clonotype is termed large. CDR3 residues: CAWDGGGEETQYF. The CDR3 DNA sequence: TGTGCCTGGGATGGGGGCGGGGAGGAGACCCAGTACTTC. The chain joins TRBV30 to TRBJ2-5; the D gene could be TRBD1 or TRBD2 (6 bases each). Trimming shortened V by 5 bases and J by 5 bases, and 15 bases separated the two germline ends. The germline V gene has CDR1 GTSNPN and CDR2 SVGIG (reference sequence). CDR3 size: 13 residues.

CDR3 nucleotide sequence: TGTGCCAGCAGTTTAGATCCCGCCTCTGGAAACACCATATATTTT. Translated: CASSLDPASGNTIYF. This chain uses TRBV12-3 or TRBV12-4 with TRBJ1-3; D gene uncertain. The ends were cut back, 1 base at V and 0 bases at J, with 7 bases in the middle. The CDR3 is made up of 15 amino acids.

Sample share makes this clonotype medium-sized (0.01 to 0.1%). The chain carries TRBV6-6 and TRBJ2-2, with TRBD1 matching over 9 bases. In germline, CDR1 is MNHNY, CDR2 SVGAGI (reference sequence). The V and J ends lost 0 bases and 6 bases, in that order; junction bases with no gene match: 11. The CDR3 is made up of 18 amino acids. The CDR3 region has the DNA TGTGCCAGCAGTTACTCGCCCGGGACAGGGCCCTTGCCCGGGGAGCTGTTTTTT. Encoded protein: CASSYSPGTGPLPGELFF.

This clonotype is deemed medium-sized. The rearrangement links TRBV6-5 to TRBJ1-1; TRBD1 agrees at 7 bases. V shed 6 bases, J shed 0 bases, and the junction held 4 bases outside the gene matches. This CDR3 comprises 14 residues. CDR1 MNHEY and CDR2 SVGAGI come from the germline V gene. DNA for the CDR3: TGTGCCAGCAGGGAGACAGGGCTGAACACTGAAGCTTTCTTT. It specifies CASRETGLNTEAFF.

By share, this clonotype counts as medium-sized. The CDR3 DNA reads TGTGCCAGTATGACAGTGCCGGGTTCACCCCTCCACTTT. It translates to CASMTVPGSPLHF. V is TRBV6-5 and J is TRBJ1-6, with D maybe TRBD1 (5 bases). The CDR3 sequence is 13 residues long. CDR1 and CDR2 from the germline V gene are MNHEY and SVGAGI. V was shortened by 9 bases and J by 9 bases, with 15 bases between the two germline ends.

Concerning this clonotype itself: This may be a read error, as it is one base from a much larger clone. J is TRBJ2-2 and V is TRBV6-2 or TRBV6-3; 9 bases align to TRBD1. V lost 5 bases, J lost 1 base, and 2 bases stayed unmatched. The germline V gene encodes CDR1 MNHEY and CDR2 SVGEGT. The CDR3 runs 15 residues. The CDR3 bases are TGTGCCAGCAGTATGGACAGGGGGAACACCGGGGAGCTGTTTTTT. This encodes CASSMDRGNTGELFF.

Sample share makes this clonotype medium-sized. The chain uses TRBV6-1 and TRBJ2-5, with D uncertain. The CDR3 consists of 17 residues. Germline CDR1 reads MNHNS; CDR2 reads SASEGT. V was pared by 2 bases and J by 5 bases, with 21 bases between. CDR3 coding DNA: TGTGCCAGCAGTGAAAGCCCTTCAACTCACCCCTGGGAGACCCAGTACTTC. This sequence encodes CASSESPSTHPWETQYF.

Comments on this clonotype: A much larger clone lies a single base off, so this may be a read error. This sequence joins TRBV12-3 or TRBV12-4 and TRBJ2-7; TRBD2 aligns across 10 bases. The CDR3 is made up of 16 amino acids. The V gene end was trimmed by 5 bases and the J gene end by 2 bases; junction bases not matched to a gene: 9. CDR3 sequence (DNA): TGTGCCAGCAGTCCAACAACTAGCGGGGAGACCTACGAGCAGTACTTC. It yields the protein CASSPTTSGETYEQYF.

This clonotype occurred a few times. Here the CDR3 DNA reads TGTGCCAGCTCAAGGGGGTTCGGGGAGCCCCAGCATTTT. This codes for CASSRGFGEPQHF. This chain connects TRBV18 to TRBJ1-5; TRBD1 is a possible D gene (6 bases). V was pared by 5 bases and J by 8 bases, with 13 bases between. The germline V gene encodes CDR1 KGHSH and CDR2 LQKENI. This CDR3 has 13 amino acids.

This clonotype came up a few times. V usage is TRBV7-9 and J usage is TRBJ1-1; D call uncertain. From germline, CDR1 is SEHNR and CDR2 FQNEAQ (reference sequence). V was pared by 1 base and J by 0 bases, with 6 bases between. This CDR3 contains 14 residues. As DNA, the CDR3 is TGTGCCAGCAGCTTAGGAGGGTTGAACACTGAAGCTTTCTTT. Residues: CASSLGGLNTEAFF.

In this sample, this clonotype turned up a few times. The chain uses TRBV12-3 or TRBV12-4 and TRBJ1-3; possible D gene TRBD1, 6 bases. Trimming left V 8 bases short and J 0 bases short, with 14 bases between. The CDR3 runs 15 residues. CDR3 region: CASSSQGFSGNTIYF. DNA of the CDR3: TGTGCCAGCTCTTCCCAGGGGTTCTCTGGAAACACCATATATTTT.